The rows below give T cell receptor beta chains drawn from one sample of a study of blood T cell repertoires in COVID-19. Clones were sequenced by immunoSEQ multiplex PCR, and TCRdb holds only the in-frame ones, with some missing. The profile shows 72,000 or so clones, around 83% of them singletons. The sample was peripheral blood. Receptors were obtained from a woman older than 75 with active or convalescent COVID-19. Each CDR3 is given with its conserved first and last residue. D genes are given only for firm matches. Clone size appears in some rows only: once, few, many, or a class for an expanded clone.

j_gene: TRBJ1-1; d_gene: -; abundance: -; v_gene: TRBV6-5; CDR3aa: CASSYGATLGSFF; CDR3nt: TGTGCCAGCAGTTACGGGGCCACCCTCGGGAGTTTCTTT
j_gene: TRBJ1-3; d_gene: -; abundance: -; v_gene: TRBV18; CDR3aa: CASSPPGQARDGNTIYF; CDR3nt: TGTGCCAGCTCACCACCGGGTCAGGCCAGGGATGGAAACACCATATATTTT
j_gene: TRBJ2-2; d_gene: -; abundance: -; v_gene: TRBV5-1; CDR3aa: CASSRGLDDTGELFF; CDR3nt: TGCGCCAGCAGCAGGGGACTTGATGACACCGGGGAGCTGTTTTTT
j_gene: TRBJ1-2; d_gene: -; abundance: -; v_gene: TRBV24-1; CDR3aa: CATSDYLARGYTF; CDR3nt: TGTGCCACCAGTGACTACCTAGCGCGGGGCTACACCTTC
j_gene: TRBJ1-2; d_gene: TRBD1; abundance: -; v_gene: TRBV28; CDR3aa: CASITGTAAFYGYTF; CDR3nt: TGTGCCAGCATAACCGGGACAGCGGCGTTCTATGGCTACACCTTC
j_gene: TRBJ1-1; d_gene: TRBD1; abundance: -; v_gene: TRBV11-2; CDR3aa: CASSLSGQENTEAFF; CDR3nt: TGTGCCAGCAGCTTATCTGGACAGGAAAACACTGAAGCTTTCTTT
j_gene: TRBJ1-3; d_gene: -; abundance: -; v_gene: TRBV7-6; CDR3aa: CASSLVGGVHGNTIYF; CDR3nt: TGTGCCAGCAGCTTGGTCGGGGGGGTGCATGGAAACACCATATATTTT
j_gene: TRBJ1-1; d_gene: TRBD1; abundance: once; v_gene: TRBV6-5; CDR3aa: CASSQQGFLAEAFF; CDR3nt: TGTGCCAGCAGTCAACAGGGGTTTCTCGCTGAAGCTTTCTTT
j_gene: TRBJ2-1; d_gene: -; abundance: -; v_gene: TRBV5-1; CDR3aa: CASSSAGALSYNEQFF; CDR3nt: TGCGCCAGCAGTTCGGCGGGGGCCCTTTCCTACAATGAGCAGTTCTTC
j_gene: TRBJ1-4; d_gene: -; abundance: -; v_gene: TRBV6-1; CDR3aa: CASSEALGPGSEKLFF; CDR3nt: TGTGCCAGCAGTGAAGCACTAGGCCCGGGGAGTGAAAAACTGTTTTTT
j_gene: TRBJ1-2; d_gene: TRBD1; abundance: -; v_gene: TRBV29-1; CDR3aa: CSVGGQHGYTF; CDR3nt: TGCAGCGTTGGGGGACAGCACGGCTACACCTTC
j_gene: TRBJ2-1; d_gene: -; abundance: -; v_gene: TRBV4-3; CDR3aa: CASSQDVIGGLYNEQFF; CDR3nt: TGCGCCAGCAGCCAAGATGTAATCGGGGGACTGTACAATGAGCAGTTCTTC
j_gene: TRBJ2-7; d_gene: TRBD1; abundance: -; v_gene: TRBV28; CDR3aa: CASSTHRDSVYEQYF; CDR3nt: TGTGCCAGCAGTACACATAGGGACAGTGTCTACGAGCAGTACTTC
j_gene: TRBJ2-2; d_gene: TRBD1; abundance: -; v_gene: TRBV29-1; CDR3aa: CSVDWDRETGELFF; CDR3nt: TGCAGCGTTGATTGGGACAGGGAAACCGGGGAGCTGTTTTTT
j_gene: TRBJ2-3; d_gene: -; abundance: once; v_gene: TRBV10-3; CDR3aa: CAIRTTRTDTDTQYF; CDR3nt: TGTGCCATCAGAACCACCCGCACAGACACAGATACGCAGTATTTT
j_gene: TRBJ1-1; d_gene: TRBD1; abundance: -; v_gene: TRBV4-3; CDR3aa: CASSYAGFNPRTGNTEAFF; CDR3nt: TGCGCCAGCAGTTATGCCGGTTTTAATCCCCGGACAGGTAACACTGAAGCTTTCTTT
j_gene: TRBJ2-2; d_gene: -; abundance: -; v_gene: TRBV7-3; CDR3aa: CASSLTPLQTGELFF; CDR3nt: TGTGCCAGCAGCTTAACGCCCCTGCAGACCGGGGAGCTGTTTTTT
j_gene: TRBJ2-7; d_gene: -; abundance: -; v_gene: TRBV7-2; CDR3aa: CASSAGPNYEQYF; CDR3nt: TGTGCCAGCAGCGCGGGCCCAAACTACGAGCAGTACTTC
j_gene: TRBJ2-7; d_gene: TRBD1; abundance: -; v_gene: TRBV4-1; CDR3aa: CASSQVNRGKFGEQYF; CDR3nt: TGCGCCAGCAGCCAAGTAAACAGGGGGAAGTTCGGCGAGCAGTACTTC
j_gene: TRBJ1-4; d_gene: TRBD1; abundance: -; v_gene: TRBV30; CDR3aa: CAWGDRGTNEKLFF; CDR3nt: TGTGCCTGGGGAGACAGGGGAACTAATGAAAAACTGTTTTTT
j_gene: TRBJ1-1; d_gene: -; abundance: -; v_gene: TRBV5-6; CDR3aa: CASSPTGREAEAFF; CDR3nt: TGTGCCAGCAGCCCCACGGGCAGGGAGGCTGAAGCTTTCTTT
j_gene: TRBJ2-7; d_gene: -; abundance: -; v_gene: TRBV4-3; CDR3aa: CASSRANFPAYEQYF; CDR3nt: TGCGCCAGCAGCCGTGCTAACTTTCCTGCGTACGAGCAGTACTTC
j_gene: TRBJ1-4; d_gene: -; abundance: -; v_gene: TRBV28; CDR3aa: CASSSPTGFWEKLFF; CDR3nt: TGTGCCAGCAGTTCCCCCACAGGGTTCTGGGAAAAACTGTTTTTT
j_gene: TRBJ1-5; d_gene: TRBD1; abundance: once; v_gene: TRBV7-2; CDR3aa: CASSPFLAGTGSGQPQHF; CDR3nt: TGTGCCAGCAGCCCCTTTCTCGCCGGGACAGGGAGTGGTCAGCCCCAGCATTTT
j_gene: TRBJ1-6; d_gene: TRBD1; abundance: few; v_gene: TRBV19; CDR3aa: CAGSRGRDSPLHF; CDR3nt: TGTGCCGGCTCTAGGGGGCGTGATTCACCCCTCCACTTT
j_gene: TRBJ2-2; d_gene: -; abundance: -; v_gene: TRBV7-9; CDR3aa: CASSAWAGAGELFF; CDR3nt: TGTGCCAGCAGCGCCTGGGCAGGCGCCGGGGAGCTGTTTTTT
j_gene: TRBJ1-2; d_gene: -; abundance: once; v_gene: TRBV15; CDR3aa: CATSRGITGTYGYTF; CDR3nt: TGTGCCACCAGCAGAGGTATCACAGGGACCTATGGCTACACCTTC
j_gene: TRBJ2-7; d_gene: TRBD2; abundance: few; v_gene: TRBV9; CDR3aa: CASSPRGVSGTIYEQYF; CDR3nt: TGTGCCAGCAGCCCACGGGGGGTCTCGGGGACTATATACGAGCAGTACTTC
j_gene: TRBJ2-7; d_gene: TRBD2; abundance: -; v_gene: TRBV7-8; CDR3aa: CASRERLADHYEQYF; CDR3nt: TGTGCCAGCAGAGAAAGACTAGCGGACCACTACGAGCAGTACTTC
j_gene: TRBJ1-1; d_gene: -; abundance: few; v_gene: TRBV30; CDR3aa: CAWSAQGTEAFF; CDR3nt: TGTGCCTGGAGTGCCCAGGGCACTGAAGCTTTCTTT
j_gene: TRBJ1-1; d_gene: -; abundance: -; v_gene: TRBV2; CDR3aa: CAGKGGEFGEAFF; CDR3nt: TGTGCCGGGAAAGGGGGGGAATTTGGTGAAGCTTTCTTT
j_gene: TRBJ1-5; d_gene: TRBD1; abundance: -; v_gene: TRBV10-3; CDR3aa: CAIRRSTGVDQPQHF; CDR3nt: TGTGCCATCAGAAGATCCACAGGGGTAGATCAGCCCCAGCATTTT
j_gene: TRBJ1-5; d_gene: -; abundance: -; v_gene: TRBV27; CDR3aa: CASSSSLGGGNQPQHF; CDR3nt: TGTGCCAGCAGTTCCTCTCTCGGGGGGGGTAATCAGCCCCAGCATTTT
j_gene: TRBJ2-5; d_gene: -; abundance: few; v_gene: TRBV5-1; CDR3aa: CASSRGASGTVRQETQYF; CDR3nt: TGCGCCAGCAGTCGGGGGGCCAGCGGGACCGTACGCCAAGAGACCCAGTACTTC
j_gene: TRBJ2-1; d_gene: TRBD2; abundance: -; v_gene: TRBV6-6; CDR3aa: CASKRGGDNEQFF; CDR3nt: TGTGCCAGCAAGCGGGGGGGGGATAATGAGCAGTTCTTC
j_gene: TRBJ2-7; d_gene: TRBD1; abundance: -; v_gene: TRBV11-3; CDR3aa: CASSPGGQIYEQYF; CDR3nt: TGTGCCAGCAGCCCAGGGGGACAAATTTACGAGCAGTACTTC
j_gene: TRBJ2-3; d_gene: TRBD2; abundance: -; v_gene: TRBV30; CDR3aa: CAWSVISSGGVDTQYF; CDR3nt: TGTGCCTGGAGTGTAATCTCTAGCGGGGGGGTAGATACGCAGTATTTT
j_gene: TRBJ1-5; d_gene: -; abundance: -; v_gene: TRBV6-1; CDR3aa: CASSEAQGSQPQHF; CDR3nt: TGTGCCAGCAGTGAAGCACAGGGATCCCAGCCCCAGCATTTT
j_gene: TRBJ1-1; d_gene: -; abundance: once; v_gene: TRBV11-2; CDR3aa: CARDGARTMNTEAFF; CDR3nt: TGTGCCAGAGACGGGGCACGGACTATGAACACTGAAGCTTTCTTT
j_gene: TRBJ2-7; d_gene: TRBD2; abundance: -; v_gene: TRBV4-3; CDR3aa: CASSQDRGGLAEYYEQYF; CDR3nt: TGCGCCAGCAGCCAAGACCGTGGGGGACTAGCGGAGTACTACGAGCAGTACTTC